Listed here are 15 T cell receptor beta chains from one sample, sequenced in a study of a mutant IDH1 vaccine in newly diagnosed glioma. Here immunoSEQ multiplex PCR was the method, and the copy in TCRdb shows in-frame clones only, minus some. The sample lists about 38,000 clones, roughly 74% occurring once. These receptors' antigens are unknown. Time point noted: week 5, during vaccination. Topical imiquimod was applied with each vaccine dose, which held 300 ug of mutant IDH1 20-mer peptide. The sequencing here drew on PBMCs, taken from a glioma patient whose treatment included an IDH1 peptide vaccine. These receptors came from a man aged 35-49 years with glioma.

The chain has TRBV7-9 and TRBJ2-1; the D call may be TRBD1 or TRBD2 (5 bases each). Germline CDR1 and CDR2: SEHNR and FQNEAQ (reference sequence). The CDR3 contains 17 residues. V was clipped by 5 bases and J by 5 bases, with 22 bases between them. In nucleotides, the CDR3 is TGTGCCAGCAGCCCATTTCAGGGCGGGCTCTCGGACAATGAGCAGTTCTTC. Translation gives CASSPFQGGLSDNEQFF.

This sequence joins TRBV6-5 and TRBJ1-5, with TRBD1 matching 8 bases. CDR1 is MNHEY and CDR2 is SVGAGI in the germline V gene. The CDR3 sequence is 14 residues long. J gave up 6 bases and V 6 bases, and 7 bases lay outside the gene matches. The CDR3 sequence: CASSPGQGSQPQHF. CDR3 nucleotides: TGTGCCAGCAGCCCCGGACAGGGAAGTCAGCCCCAGCATTTT.

The J gene is TRBJ2-5, the V gene TRBV18, with no clear D. V was pared by 3 bases and J by 5 bases, with 13 bases between. This CDR3 region has 14 residues. CDR1 KGHSH and CDR2 LQKENI come from the germline V gene. The CDR3 reads CASSPGQPGETQYF. CDR3 DNA sequence: TGTGCCAGCTCACCTGGGCAGCCTGGGGAGACCCAGTACTTC.

This clone was counted a few times. This chain uses TRBV5-1 with TRBJ2-7, with TRBD1 identical over 9 bases. From germline, CDR1 is SGHRS and CDR2 YFSETQ. The CDR3 sequence is 15 residues long. Trimming cost V 4 bases and J 4 bases; bases outside gene matches: 9. The DNA of the CDR3 is TGCGCCAGCAGCGTCCGACAGGGGGTAGAGTACGAGCAGTACTTC. It translates to CASSVRQGVEYEQYF.

This clone has just one count. The V call is TRBV7-9, the J call TRBJ1-4; no clear D gene. Germline CDR1 is SEHNR and CDR2 is FQNEAQ (reference sequence). Trimming took off 5 bases at V and 7 bases at J, with 14 bases between the two ends. The CDR3 length is 14 residues. CDR3 protein: CASSLEVAGEKLFF. CDR3 coding DNA: TGTGCCAGCAGCCTGGAAGTGGCGGGTGAAAAACTGTTTTTT.

The chain is built from TRBV5-5 and TRBJ2-3; D remains ambiguous. V lost 4 bases and J lost 0, with 9 bases in between. From germline, CDR1 is SGHKS and CDR2 YYEKEE (reference sequence). This CDR3 spans 14 amino acids. This CDR3 reads CASSTSPSTDTQYF. CDR3 in DNA: TGTGCCAGCAGCACGAGTCCTAGCACAGATACGCAGTATTTT.

The V and J genes are TRBV4-1 and TRBJ1-2, with D perhaps TRBD1 (5 bases). Germline CDR1 is MGHRA and CDR2 is YSYEKL. The V and J ends lost 1 base and 1 base respectively, with 10 bases between them. The CDR3 runs to 15 residues. The CDR3 reads CASSQVGGDNYGYTF. The CDR3 nucleotides read TGCGCCAGCAGCCAAGTCGGGGGGGATAACTATGGCTACACCTTC.

The rearrangement joins TRBV28 to TRBJ1-1; D may be TRBD1 (5 bases). The CDR3 is 16 amino acids. Germline loops: CDR1 MDHEN, CDR2 SYDVKM. Deletions cut 2 bases from V and 4 bases from J, with 17 bases between. CDR3 sequence reads: CASSLGAGPFGTEAFF. In DNA form, the CDR3 reads TGTGCCAGCAGTTTAGGGGCAGGGCCCTTTGGCACTGAAGCTTTCTTT. The full variable domain, completed using reference TRBV28 and TRBJ1-1, is DVKVTQSSRYLVKRTGEKVFLECVQDMDHENMFWYRQDPGLGLRLIYFSYDVKMKEKGDIPEGYSVSREKKERFSLILESASTNQTSMYLCASSLGAGPFGTEAFFGQGTRLTVV.

This sequence joins TRBV27 and TRBJ1-2, with D tentatively TRBD1 (5 bases). Per germline, CDR1 MNHEY and CDR2 SMNVEV (reference sequence). Trimming removed 5 bases from V and 8 bases from J, with 15 bases in between. The CDR3 contains 13 residues. CDR3 DNA sequence: TGTGCCAGCAGTGGACGGGGCTACGCAGGCTACACCTTC. The encoded protein is CASSGRGYAGYTF.

The chain uses TRBV30 and TRBJ1-5; D is ambiguous. This CDR3 comprises 13 residues. V lost 4 bases and J 4 bases, leaving 11 bases between the germline ends. Per the germline V gene, CDR1 is GTSNPN and CDR2 is SVGIG (reference sequence). The CDR3 loop is CAWNTDYNQPQHF. CDR3 coding DNA: TGTGCCTGGAACACAGACTATAATCAGCCCCAGCATTTT.

This chain joins TRBV5-4 and TRBJ1-1, with a tentative D call TRBD1 (6 bases). The CDR3 totals 17 residues. Trimming removed 6 bases from V and 4 bases from J, with 25 bases in between. Looked up from germline, CDR1 is SGHNT and CDR2 is YYREEE (reference sequence). CDR3 in amino acids: CASTLDGGMIRPTEAFF. For the CDR3, the DNA is TGTGCCAGCACCCTGGATGGGGGCATGATCCGGCCCACTGAAGCTTTCTTT.

This rearrangement joins TRBV5-4 to TRBJ2-3, with TRBD1 matching over 11 bases. The germline CDR1 and CDR2 sequences are SGHNT and YYREEE (reference sequence). V lost 4 bases, J lost 6 bases, and 4 bases stayed unmatched. The CDR3 is made up of 14 amino acids. The CDR3 region is CASSRTGGRDTQYF. The CDR3 coding sequence is TGTGCCAGCAGCAGGACAGGGGGCAGGGATACGCAGTATTTT.

The rearrangement joins TRBV19 to TRBJ2-1; no clear D gene. CDR1 LNHDA and CDR2 SQIVND come from the germline V gene (reference sequence). CDR3 length: 15 amino acids. V lost 3 bases to trimming and J lost 2 bases, with 11 bases between them. The CDR3 protein is CASSILGSTYNEQFF. DNA of the CDR3: TGTGCCAGTAGTATTTTAGGGTCCACCTACAATGAGCAGTTCTTC.

The chain employs TRBV6-1 and TRBJ1-2; perhaps TRBD1 as D (6 bases). Germline V gene sequence: CDR1 MNHNS, CDR2 SASEGT. The CDR3 runs to 11 residues. V gave up 11 bases and J gave up 7 bases, with 14 bases separating them. Here the CDR3 reads CAGGGRAGYTF. The CDR3 nucleotides read TGTGCCGGGGGGGGCAGGGCTGGCTACACCTTC.

The chain combines TRBV5-1 with TRBJ2-5, with a possible D match to TRBD1 (8 bases). Germline CDR1 is SGHRS and CDR2 is YFSETQ. Trimming took 4 bases from V and 5 from J, leaving 15 bases between them. The CDR3 loop spans 14 amino acids. The CDR3 coding sequence is TGCGCCAGCAGCGCCACAGGGGGGGACGAGACCCAGTACTTC. It translates to CASSATGGDETQYF.